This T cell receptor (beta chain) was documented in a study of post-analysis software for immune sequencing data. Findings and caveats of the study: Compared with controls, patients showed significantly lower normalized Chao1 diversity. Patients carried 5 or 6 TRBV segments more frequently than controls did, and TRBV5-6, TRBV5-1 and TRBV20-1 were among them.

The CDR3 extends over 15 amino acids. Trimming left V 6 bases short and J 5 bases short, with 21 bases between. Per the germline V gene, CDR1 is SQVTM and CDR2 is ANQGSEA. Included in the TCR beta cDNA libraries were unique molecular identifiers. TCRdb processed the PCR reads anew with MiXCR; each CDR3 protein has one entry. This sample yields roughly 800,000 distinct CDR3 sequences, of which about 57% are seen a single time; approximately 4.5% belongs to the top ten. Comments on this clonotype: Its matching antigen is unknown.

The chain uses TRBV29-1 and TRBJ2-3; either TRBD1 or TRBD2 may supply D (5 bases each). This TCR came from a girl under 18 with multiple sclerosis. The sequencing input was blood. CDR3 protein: CSVPPGASSRDTQYF. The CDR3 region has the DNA TGCAGCGTGCCGCCCGGGGCCTCAAGTAGAGATACGCAGTATTTT.